These 6 T cell receptor beta chains originate from one sample sequenced in a study of identical twins. TCRdb called the 5' RACE reads again in MiXCR, with one record for every CDR3 protein. The sample yields about 530,000 distinct CDR3 sequences, nearly 15% seen once. The same specimen was also included in a second study, on yellow fever vaccine responses in identical twins.

Sequencing used CD4+ T cells sorted from blood. The receptor source for this set is a woman under 30 in good health.

This clonotype was observed a handful of times. The chain recombines TRBV12-3 or TRBV12-4 with TRBJ2-1; 7 bases are shared with TRBD2. With 1 base clipped from V and 7 bases from J, the junction kept 4 bases outside the gene matches. CDR3 length: 14 amino acids. DNA of the CDR3: TGTGCCAGCAGTTTAGTTAGGGGAGGGAATGAGCAGTTCTTC. The encoded protein is CASSLVRGGNEQFF.

This clonotype has more than one count but fewer than ten. The chain carries TRBV29-1 and TRBJ2-1, with a possible D match to TRBD2 (6 bases). Germline V gene sequence: CDR1 SQVTM, CDR2 ANQGSEA. The CDR3 sequence is 12 residues long. V was trimmed by 6 bases and J by 9 bases, leaving 15 bases between them. CDR3 coding DNA: TGCAGCGTCCTCCTCGCCGGGGGTGAGCAGTTCTTC. Encoded protein: CSVLLAGGEQFF.

This chain uses TRBV10-3 with TRBJ2-3; TRBD2 matches at 13 bases. Germline values: CDR1 ENHRY, CDR2 SYGVKD. V lost 0 bases, J lost 6 bases, and 6 bases stayed unmatched. CDR3 size: 17 residues. In nucleotides, the CDR3 is TGTGCCATCAGTGAGTCAACTAGCGGGGGGGCTTTGGATACGCAGTATTTT. Amino acid sequence: CAISESTSGGALDTQYF.

This clonotype has just one count. The chain employs TRBV13 and TRBJ2-3, with 9 bases matching TRBD2. Germline loops: CDR1 PRHDT, CDR2 FYEKMQ (reference sequence). The trim removed 5 bases at V and 2 bases at J, leaving 14 bases unmatched. The CDR3 extends over 18 amino acids. Here the CDR3 DNA reads TGTGCCAGCAGCCGAGCCAAGGTAGCGGGGGCCGCCACAGATACGCAGTATTTT. This sequence encodes CASSRAKVAGAATDTQYF. Full variable domain (outside the CDR3, taken from reference TRBV13 and TRBJ2-3): AAGVIQSPRHLIKEKRETATLKCYPIPRHDTVYWYQQGPGQDPQFLISFYEKMQSDKGSIPDRFSAQQFSDYHSELNMSSLELGDSALYFCASSRAKVAGAATDTQYFGPGTRLTVL.

This chain connects TRBV7-8 to TRBJ2-2; D may be TRBD2 (7 bases). The V and J ends lost 4 bases and 0 bases respectively, with 12 bases between them. Germline V gives CDR1 SGHVS, CDR2 FQNEAQ. The CDR3 covers 16 residues. The CDR3 is CASSSGGTTNTGELFF. In DNA, the CDR3 is TGTGCCAGCAGCTCCGGGGGGACAACGAACACCGGGGAGCTGTTTTTT.

Many counts were recorded for this clonotype. This chain uses TRBV12-3 or TRBV12-4 with TRBJ2-1, with D possibly matching TRBD2 (6 bases). Trimming took off 6 bases at V and 8 bases at J, with 20 bases between the two ends. The length of the CDR3 is 15 residues. Here the CDR3 reads CASSPGFSGPDEQFF. CDR3 sequence (DNA): TGTGCCAGCAGCCCGGGGTTTAGCGGTCCTGATGAGCAGTTCTTC.